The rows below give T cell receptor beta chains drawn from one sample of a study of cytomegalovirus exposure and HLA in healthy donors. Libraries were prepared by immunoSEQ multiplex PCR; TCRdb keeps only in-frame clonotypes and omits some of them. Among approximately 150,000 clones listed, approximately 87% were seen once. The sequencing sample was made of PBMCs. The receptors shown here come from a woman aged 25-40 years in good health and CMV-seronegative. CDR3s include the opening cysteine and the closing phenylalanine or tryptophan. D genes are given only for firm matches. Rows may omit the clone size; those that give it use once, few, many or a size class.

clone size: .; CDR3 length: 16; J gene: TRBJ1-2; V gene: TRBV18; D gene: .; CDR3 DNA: TGTGCCAGCTCACCACCGGCAACCGACAGGAACGATGGCTACACCTTC; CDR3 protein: CASSPPATDRNDGYTF
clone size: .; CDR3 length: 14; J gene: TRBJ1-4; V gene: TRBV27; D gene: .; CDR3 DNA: TGTGCCAGCACCAAAAGGGGGTGGGGTGAAAAACTGTTTTTT; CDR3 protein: CASTKRGWGEKLFF
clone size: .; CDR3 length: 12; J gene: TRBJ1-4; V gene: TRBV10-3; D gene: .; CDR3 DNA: TGTGCCATCAGTACAAATAATGAAAAACTGTTTTTT; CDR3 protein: CAISTNNEKLFF
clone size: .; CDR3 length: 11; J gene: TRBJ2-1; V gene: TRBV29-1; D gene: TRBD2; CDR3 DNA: TGCAGCGTGGCTCGGGGGGAGGAGCAGTTCTTC; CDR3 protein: CSVARGEEQFF
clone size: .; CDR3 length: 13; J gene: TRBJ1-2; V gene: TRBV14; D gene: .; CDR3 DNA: TGTGCCAGCAGCCAAGGGGGCAGGGGTGGCTACACCTTC; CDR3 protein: CASSQGGRGGYTF
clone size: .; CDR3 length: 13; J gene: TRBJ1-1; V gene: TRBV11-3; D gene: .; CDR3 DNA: TGTGCCAGCAGCCTACATGGAGGCACTGAAGCTTTCTTT; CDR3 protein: CASSLHGGTEAFF
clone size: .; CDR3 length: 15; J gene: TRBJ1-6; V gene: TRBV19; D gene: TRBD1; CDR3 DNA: TGTGCCAGTAGGGGGACCGGGACAGCCTATTCACCCCTCCACTTT; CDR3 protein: CASRGTGTAYSPLHF
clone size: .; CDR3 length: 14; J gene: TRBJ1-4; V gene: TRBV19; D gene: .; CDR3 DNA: TGTGCCAGTAGTATTAGGGCAGGGGCTGAAAAACTGTTTTTT; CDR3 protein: CASSIRAGAEKLFF
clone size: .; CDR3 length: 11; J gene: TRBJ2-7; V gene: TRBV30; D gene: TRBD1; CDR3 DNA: TGTGCCTGGGGACAGGTCGCGGAGCAGTACTTC; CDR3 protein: CAWGQVAEQYF
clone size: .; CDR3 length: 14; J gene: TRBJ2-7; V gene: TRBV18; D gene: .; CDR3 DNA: TGTGCCAGCTCCCGGGACAAAGGGGGGGACGAGCAGTACTTC; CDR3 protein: CASSRDKGGDEQYF
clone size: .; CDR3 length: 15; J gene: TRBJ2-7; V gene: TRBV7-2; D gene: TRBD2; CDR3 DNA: TGTGCCAGCAGCTTAGACCTCGGGGGGGTCTACGAGCAGTACTTC; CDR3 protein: CASSLDLGGVYEQYF
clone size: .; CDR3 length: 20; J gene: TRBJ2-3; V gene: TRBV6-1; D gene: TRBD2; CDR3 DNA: TGTGCCAGCAGTGAATGGGGGGGGTCAGGCCAACCAGGAGCGGTAGATACGCAGTATTTT; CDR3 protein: CASSEWGGSGQPGAVDTQYF
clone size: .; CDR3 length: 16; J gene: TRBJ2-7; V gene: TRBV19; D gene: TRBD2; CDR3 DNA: TGTGCCAGTAGCACAACGATGGGACTAGCCACCTACGAGCAGTACTTC; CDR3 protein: CASSTTMGLATYEQYF
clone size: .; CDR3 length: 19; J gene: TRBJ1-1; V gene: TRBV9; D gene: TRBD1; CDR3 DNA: TGTGCCAGCAGCGCCTCCACGGAGACAGGGGTCATCGATGAGACTGAAGCTTTCTTT; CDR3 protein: CASSASTETGVIDETEAFF
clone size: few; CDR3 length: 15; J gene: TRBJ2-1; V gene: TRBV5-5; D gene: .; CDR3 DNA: TGTGCCAGCAGCTTGGCAGGGAATACCTACAATGAGCAGTTCTTC; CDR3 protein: CASSLAGNTYNEQFF
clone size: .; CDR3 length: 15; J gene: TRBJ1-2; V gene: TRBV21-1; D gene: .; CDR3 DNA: TGTGCCAGCAGCAAAAAGAAGAGACAGGGGTATGGCTACACCTTC; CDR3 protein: CASSKKKRQGYGYTF
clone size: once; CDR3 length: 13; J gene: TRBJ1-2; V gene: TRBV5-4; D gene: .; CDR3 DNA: TGTGCCAGCAGCTTGGTCAACCAGGGGGGCTACACCTTC; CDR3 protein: CASSLVNQGGYTF
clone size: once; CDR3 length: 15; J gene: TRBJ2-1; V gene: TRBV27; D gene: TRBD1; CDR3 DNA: TGTGCCAGCAGTTTAACGGACAGGGGGTGGTATGAGCAGTTCTTC; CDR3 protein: CASSLTDRGWYEQFF
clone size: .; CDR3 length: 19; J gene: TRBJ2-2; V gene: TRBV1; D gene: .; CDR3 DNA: TGCACCAGCAGCAGGCCCCCGGGACTAGCGGGGGGGCCGGTCGGGGAGCTGTTTTTT; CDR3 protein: CTSSRPPGLAGGPVGELFF
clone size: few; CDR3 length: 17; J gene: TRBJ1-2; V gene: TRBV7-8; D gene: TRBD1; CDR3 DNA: TGTGCCAGCAGCCTAAGAGACAGGGCCGGAGGGGACTATGGCTACACCTTC; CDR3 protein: CASSLRDRAGGDYGYTF
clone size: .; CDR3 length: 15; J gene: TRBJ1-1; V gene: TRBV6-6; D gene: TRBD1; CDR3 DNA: TGTGCCAGCGGCAATCCAGGGGGCAGTGGAACTGAAGCTTTCTTT; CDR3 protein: CASGNPGGSGTEAFF
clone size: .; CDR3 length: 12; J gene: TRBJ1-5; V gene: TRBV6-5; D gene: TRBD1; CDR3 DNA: TGTGCCAGCAGACAGGGGGACCAGCCCCAGCATTTT; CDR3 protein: CASRQGDQPQHF
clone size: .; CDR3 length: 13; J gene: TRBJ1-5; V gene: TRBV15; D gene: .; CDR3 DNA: TGTGCCACCAGCAGTGAGATAAATCAGCCCCAGCATTTT; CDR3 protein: CATSSEINQPQHF
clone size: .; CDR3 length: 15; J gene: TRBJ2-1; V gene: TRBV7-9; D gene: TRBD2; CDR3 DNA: TGTGCCAGCATACCTACTAGCGGGGGGGGAAATGAGCAGTTCTTC; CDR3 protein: CASIPTSGGGNEQFF
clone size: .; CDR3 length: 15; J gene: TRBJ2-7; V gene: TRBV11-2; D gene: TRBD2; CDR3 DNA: TGTGCCAGCAGCTTACTAGCGGGCGGGCCCTACGAGCAGTACTTC; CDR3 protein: CASSLLAGGPYEQYF
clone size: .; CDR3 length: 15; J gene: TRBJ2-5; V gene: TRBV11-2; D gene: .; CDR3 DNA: TGTGCCAGCAGCATAGGGTCATACCGGGGAGAGACCCAGTACTTC; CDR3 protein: CASSIGSYRGETQYF
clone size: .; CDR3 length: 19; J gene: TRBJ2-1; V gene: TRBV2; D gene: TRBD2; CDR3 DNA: TGTGCCAGCAGTATACCGGGACTAGCGCCAACTAGCTCCTACAATGAGCAGTTCTTC; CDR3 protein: CASSIPGLAPTSSYNEQFF
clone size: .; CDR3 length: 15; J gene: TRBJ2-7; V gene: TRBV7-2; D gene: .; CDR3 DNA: TGTGCCAGCAGCTTAGTGCAGGGGCCCTCCTACGAGCAGTACTTC; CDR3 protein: CASSLVQGPSYEQYF
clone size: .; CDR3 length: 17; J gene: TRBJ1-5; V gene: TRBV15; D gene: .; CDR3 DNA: TGTGCCACCAGCAGAGATTTCGTCGAACAGCCAAATCAGCCCCAGCATTTT; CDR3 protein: CATSRDFVEQPNQPQHF
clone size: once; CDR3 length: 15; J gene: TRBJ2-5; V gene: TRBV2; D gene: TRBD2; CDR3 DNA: TGTGCCAGCAGAGAAGCGGGGGCGAACCAAGAGACCCAGTACTTC; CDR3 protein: CASREAGANQETQYF
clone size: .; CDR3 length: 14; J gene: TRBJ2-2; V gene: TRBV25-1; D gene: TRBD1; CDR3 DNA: TGTGCCAGCACGACAGGGGCGAACACCGGGGAGCTGTTTTTT; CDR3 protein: CASTTGANTGELFF
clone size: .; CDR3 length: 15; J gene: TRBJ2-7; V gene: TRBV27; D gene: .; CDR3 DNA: TGTGCCAGCAGTTTATCCATACAGGGCCCCTACGAGCAGTACTTC; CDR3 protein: CASSLSIQGPYEQYF
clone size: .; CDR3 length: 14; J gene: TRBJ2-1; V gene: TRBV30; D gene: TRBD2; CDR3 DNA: TGTGCCTGGATGGGCGGGAGCTCCTACAATGAGCAGTTCTTC; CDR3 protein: CAWMGGSSYNEQFF